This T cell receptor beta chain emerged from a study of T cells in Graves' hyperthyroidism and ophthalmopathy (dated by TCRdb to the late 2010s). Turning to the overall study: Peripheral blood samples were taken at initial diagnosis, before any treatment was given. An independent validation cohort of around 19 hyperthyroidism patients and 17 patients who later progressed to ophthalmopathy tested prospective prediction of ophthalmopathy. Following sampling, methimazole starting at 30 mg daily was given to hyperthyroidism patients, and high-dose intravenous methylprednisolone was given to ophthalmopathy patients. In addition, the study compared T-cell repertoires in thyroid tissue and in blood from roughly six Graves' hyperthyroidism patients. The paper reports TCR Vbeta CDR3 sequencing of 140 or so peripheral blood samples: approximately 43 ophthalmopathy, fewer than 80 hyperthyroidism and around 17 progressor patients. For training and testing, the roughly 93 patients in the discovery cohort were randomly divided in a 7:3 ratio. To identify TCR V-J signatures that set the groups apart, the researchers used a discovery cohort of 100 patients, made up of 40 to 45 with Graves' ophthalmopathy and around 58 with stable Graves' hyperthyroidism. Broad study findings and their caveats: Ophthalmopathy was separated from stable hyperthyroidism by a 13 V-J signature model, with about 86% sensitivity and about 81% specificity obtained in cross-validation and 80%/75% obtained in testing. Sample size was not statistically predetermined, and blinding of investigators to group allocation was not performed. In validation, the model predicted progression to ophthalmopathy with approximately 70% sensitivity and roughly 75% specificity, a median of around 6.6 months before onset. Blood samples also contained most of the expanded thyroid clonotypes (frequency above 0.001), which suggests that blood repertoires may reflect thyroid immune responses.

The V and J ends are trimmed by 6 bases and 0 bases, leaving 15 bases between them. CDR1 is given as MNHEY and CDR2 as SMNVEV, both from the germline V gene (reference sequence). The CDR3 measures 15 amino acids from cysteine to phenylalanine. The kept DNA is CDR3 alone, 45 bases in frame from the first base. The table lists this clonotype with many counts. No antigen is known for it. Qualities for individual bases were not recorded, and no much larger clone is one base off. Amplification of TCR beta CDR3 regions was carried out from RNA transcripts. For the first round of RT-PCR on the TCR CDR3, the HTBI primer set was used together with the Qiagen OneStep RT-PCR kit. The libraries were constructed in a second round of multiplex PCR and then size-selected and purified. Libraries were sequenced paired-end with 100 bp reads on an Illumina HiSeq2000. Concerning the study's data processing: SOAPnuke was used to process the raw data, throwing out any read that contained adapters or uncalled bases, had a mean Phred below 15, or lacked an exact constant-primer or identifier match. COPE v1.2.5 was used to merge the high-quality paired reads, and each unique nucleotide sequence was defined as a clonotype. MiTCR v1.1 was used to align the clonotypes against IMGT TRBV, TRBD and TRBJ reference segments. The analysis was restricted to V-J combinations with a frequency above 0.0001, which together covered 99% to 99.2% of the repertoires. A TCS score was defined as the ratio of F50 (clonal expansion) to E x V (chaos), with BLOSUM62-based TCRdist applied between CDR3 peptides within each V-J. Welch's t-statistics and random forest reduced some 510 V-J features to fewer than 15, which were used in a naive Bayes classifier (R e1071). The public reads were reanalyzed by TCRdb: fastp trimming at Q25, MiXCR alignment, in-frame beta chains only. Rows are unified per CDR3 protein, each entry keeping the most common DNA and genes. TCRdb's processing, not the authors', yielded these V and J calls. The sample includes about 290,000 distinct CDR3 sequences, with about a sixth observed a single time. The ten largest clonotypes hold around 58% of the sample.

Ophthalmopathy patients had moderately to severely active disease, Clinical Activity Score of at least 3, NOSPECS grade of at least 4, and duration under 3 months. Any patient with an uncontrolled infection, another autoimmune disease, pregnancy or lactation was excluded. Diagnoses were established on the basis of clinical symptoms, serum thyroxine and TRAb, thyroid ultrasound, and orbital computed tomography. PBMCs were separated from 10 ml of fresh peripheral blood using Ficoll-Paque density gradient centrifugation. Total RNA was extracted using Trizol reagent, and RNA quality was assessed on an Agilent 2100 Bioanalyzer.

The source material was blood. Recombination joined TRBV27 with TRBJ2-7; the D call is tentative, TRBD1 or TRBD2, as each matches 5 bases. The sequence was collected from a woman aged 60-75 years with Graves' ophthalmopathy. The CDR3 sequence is CASSQGTPYSYEQYF. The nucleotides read TGTGCCAGCAGCCAAGGGACGCCTTACTCCTACGAGCAGTACTTC.